The 25 T cell receptor beta chains presented below share a single source sample, sequenced in a study of T-cell reconstitution after alpha-beta-depleted transplantation in children. The library targeted TCRbeta and was prepared with unique molecular identifiers. TCRdb reanalysed the PCR reads using MiXCR and keeps one entry per CDR3 protein. Of some 600,000 distinct CDR3 sequences in the sample, roughly 13% were seen once. The input for sequencing was PBMCs, mostly from graft donor cells, taken 360 days after TCRalphabeta/CD19-depleted stem cell transplant. These receptors all come from a male patient under 18 who had a stem cell transplant for acute myeloid leukemia, so the T cells may come from the graft donor.

This clonotype was counted at least ten times. This chain connects TRBV28 to TRBJ2-7; 11 positions agree with TRBD2. J lost 3 bases, V lost 6 bases, and 10 bases had no gene match. Germline-derived CDR1 and CDR2 are MDHEN and SYDVKM. CDR3 length: 16 amino acids. DNA for the CDR3: TGTGCCAGCAGCCGCGGAGGACTAGCGGGTTTCTACGAGCAGTACTTC. Residues: CASSRGGLAGFYEQYF.

This clonotype was picked up many times. Written as DNA, the CDR3 is TGCGCCAGCAGCTGGGGGGCCAACAATGAAAAACTGTTTTTT. This encodes CASSWGANNEKLFF. The gene calls are TRBV5-1 and TRBJ1-4; D may be TRBD1 (6 bases). Germline V gene data show CDR1 as SGHRS and CDR2 as YFSETQ. The V and J ends lost 3 bases and 5 bases respectively, with 11 bases between them. The CDR3 runs to 14 residues.

DNA for the CDR3: TGTGCCTGGAGTGTACAGGGAAACACCGGGGAGCTGTTTTTT. This sequence encodes CAWSVQGNTGELFF. This chain uses TRBV30 with TRBJ2-2; the D gene is possibly TRBD1 (6 bases). The V gene lost 0 bases and the J gene lost 2 bases, with 7 bases spanning the gap. CDR1 GTSNPN and CDR2 SVGIG come from the germline V gene (reference sequence). CDR3 length equals 14 residues.

This clonotype was observed a handful of times. This chain joins TRBV6-1 and TRBJ1-2; D may be TRBD1 (5 bases). With 6 bases removed from V and 9 bases from J, the gap between germline ends came to 26 bases. The CDR3 spans 16 residues. CDR1 MNHNS and CDR2 SASEGT come from the germline V gene. The DNA for the CDR3 is TGTGCCAGCAGCGATCCCGCCGGGGACGGCTCTTGGAGCTACACCTTC. It translates to CASSDPAGDGSWSYTF.

This sequence joins TRBV4-3 and TRBJ2-7; D is perhaps TRBD2 (5 bases). Trimming cost V 1 base and J 5 bases, with 18 bases left between them. CDR1 is LGHNA, CDR2 YSLEER, per germline. The CDR3 extends over 16 amino acids. The CDR3 sequence is CASSQVRAVVVHEQYF. Here the CDR3 DNA reads TGCGCCAGCAGCCAAGTTCGAGCGGTTGTCGTGCACGAGCAGTACTTC.

This clonotype was recorded many times. The chain has TRBV28 and TRBJ1-2; D uncertain. The germline CDR1 and CDR2 sequences are MDHEN and SYDVKM. The CDR3 loop spans 9 amino acids. This CDR3 reads CASGGGYTF. CDR3 DNA: TGTGCTAGCGGAGGAGGCTACACCTTC.

The chain uses TRBV20-1 and TRBJ2-7, with 7 bases aligning to TRBD2. The CDR3 runs to 15 residues. Germline V gene lookup returns CDR1 DFQATT and CDR2 SNEGSKA (reference sequence). V shed 1 base and J 1 base; nucleotides not matched to a gene: 7. The CDR3 bases are TGCAGTGCTAGAGTTCCTGGCGGGAGTTCCTACGAGCAGTACTTC. This codes for CSARVPGGSSYEQYF.

This clonotype appeared a few times. This chain connects TRBV5-1 to TRBJ2-2, with unresolved D. Germline loops: CDR1 SGHRS, CDR2 YFSETQ. V gave up 3 bases and J gave up 6 bases, with 15 bases separating them. The CDR3 is made up of 15 amino acids. The CDR3 DNA sequence: TGCGCCAGCAGCTCGGATGGATTCAAAGCCGGGGAGCTGTTTTTT. This encodes CASSSDGFKAGELFF.

The genes are TRBV20-1 and TRBJ2-7, with D hard to call. Between the trimmed V and J ends, which lost 3 bases and 0 bases, there was a span of 15 bases. The CDR3 length is 15 residues. In germline, CDR1 is DFQATT, CDR2 SNEGSKA (reference sequence). CDR3 sequence: CSASRALISSYEQYF. The CDR3 nucleotides read TGCAGTGCTAGCCGCGCGCTAATAAGCTCCTACGAGCAGTACTTC.

The chain combines TRBV6-2 or TRBV6-3 with TRBJ2-2; D assignment may be TRBD1 or TRBD2 (5 bases each). Germline V lookup: CDR1 MNHEY, CDR2 SVGEGT. Trimming took off 2 bases at V and 6 bases at J, with 25 bases between the two ends. The CDR3 runs 19 residues. CDR3 residues: CASSYNGAMEYPLAGELFF. The CDR3 DNA is TGTGCCAGCAGTTACAACGGGGCGATGGAATACCCTCTCGCCGGGGAGCTGTTTTTT.

This clonotype was recorded many times. This sequence joins TRBV9 and TRBJ1-2; 7 bases are shared with TRBD1. The CDR3 length is 16 residues. Germline CDR1 SGDLS, CDR2 YYNGEE. V was clipped by 6 bases and J by 5 bases; unmatched bases: 16. The CDR3 DNA reads TGTGCCAGCAAGGCAGGGGCAGGGGGAGTGGAATATGGCTACACCTTC. Amino acid sequence: CASKAGAGGVEYGYTF.

The chain couples TRBV12-3 or TRBV12-4 to TRBJ2-1, with no clear D. This CDR3 contains 15 residues. The V end lost 6 bases, the J end lost 4 bases, and 16 bases lay between the germline ends. CDR3 amino acids: CASSHRLSAYNEQFF. CDR3 bases: TGTGCCAGCAGCCACCGACTCTCCGCTTACAATGAGCAGTTCTTC.

The chain couples TRBV30 to TRBJ2-7; no firm D call. Trimming pared 0 bases from V and 7 bases from J, leaving 13 bases between. This CDR3 is built from 13 residues. Germline lookup yields CDR1 GTSNPN and CDR2 SVGIG (reference sequence). CDR3 DNA sequence: TGTGCCTGGAGTGTCATGGGTCATGGGGAGCAGTACTTC. Protein sequence: CAWSVMGHGEQYF. The full variable domain, its missing parts supplied by reference TRBV30 and TRBJ2-7, is SQTIHQWPATLVQPVGSPLSLECTVEGTSNPNLYWYRQAAGRGLQLLFYSVGIGQISSEVPQNLSASRPQDRQFILSSKKLLLSDSGFYLCAWSVMGHGEQYFGPGTRLTVT.

This clonotype appeared a few times. The V call is TRBV7-8, the J call TRBJ1-2; no clear D gene. CDR3 length: 12 residues. CDR1 is SGHVS and CDR2 is FQNEAQ in the germline V gene. Trimming cost V 1 base and J 3 bases, with 3 bases left between them. Written as DNA, the CDR3 is TGTGCCAGCAGCTTAGAATACTATGGCTACACCTTC. Its protein product is CASSLEYYGYTF.

This clonotype has only a few counts. This chain joins TRBV9 and TRBJ1-5, with unresolved D. V lost 3 bases, J lost 7 bases, and 11 bases lay in between. Germline CDR1 reads SGDLS; CDR2 reads YYNGEE. CDR3 size: 13 residues. CDR3 loop: CASSELSDQPQHF. The CDR3 DNA is TGTGCCAGCAGCGAACTGTCCGACCAGCCCCAGCATTTT.

This clonotype has a count of ten or more. The chain employs TRBV5-4 and TRBJ2-1; 8 bases agree with TRBD2. Germline CDR1 and CDR2: SGHNT and YYREEE (reference sequence). After removal of 5 bases from V and 4 bases from J, the junction contained 8 bases not matched to a gene. This CDR3 region has 15 residues. CDR3 DNA sequence: TGTGCCAGCAGGCTAGGTACTAGCGGATACAATGAGCAGTTCTTC. This translates into CASRLGTSGYNEQFF.

This chain uses TRBV4-2 with TRBJ2-2; 11 nucleotides line up with TRBD2. J was trimmed by 4 bases and V by 2 bases; bases with no gene match: 3. Germline CDR1 reads LGHNA; CDR2 reads YNFKEQ. This CDR3 region has 16 residues. CDR3 amino acids: CASSQSGLAGTGELFF. CDR3 DNA: TGTGCCAGCAGCCAAAGCGGACTAGCGGGCACCGGGGAGCTGTTTTTT.

The J gene is TRBJ2-7, the V gene TRBV20-1, with a weak D call TRBD1 (6 bases). This CDR3 comprises 13 residues. Trimming removed 5 bases from V and 3 bases from J, with 14 bases in between. Germline CDR1 is DFQATT and CDR2 is SNEGSKA (reference sequence). In DNA, the CDR3 is TGCAGTGCTGACAGGTACGCGAACTACGAGCAGTACTTC. Protein: CSADRYANYEQYF.

This clonotype was counted ten times or more. The chain links TRBV12-3 or TRBV12-4 to TRBJ1-1; possible D gene TRBD1, 5 bases. CDR3 length: 14 amino acids. Trimming shortened V by 2 bases and J by 5 bases, and 12 bases separated the two germline ends. CDR3 sequence (DNA): TGTGCCAGCAGTTTAAAGGCAGGGCGGACTGAAGCTTTCTTT. Translated, it gives CASSLKAGRTEAFF.

This clonotype was counted between two and nine times. The rearrangement uses TRBV5-5 and TRBJ2-2; 8 bases align to TRBD1. The trim removed 2 bases at V and 8 bases at J, leaving 17 bases unmatched. CDR1 is SGHKS and CDR2 is YYEKEE in the germline V gene (reference sequence). The CDR3 length is 18 residues. The CDR3: CASSFLILDRAMRGELFF. CDR3 DNA sequence: TGTGCCAGCAGCTTCTTGATTTTGGACAGGGCTATGAGAGGGGAGCTGTTTTTT.

The rearrangement links TRBV20-1 to TRBJ2-7; no firm D call. The length of the CDR3 is 16 residues. The germline V gene has CDR1 DFQATT and CDR2 SNEGSKA (reference sequence). Trimming took off 1 base at V and 6 bases at J, with 22 bases between the two ends. The CDR3 nucleotides are TGCAGTGCTAGAGGGGCCTTAAGGTCCATTTACTGCGAGCAGTACTTC. Translated: CSARGALRSIYCEQYF.

This clonotype was recorded a few times. The chain employs TRBV27 and TRBJ2-7, with TRBD2 matching over 9 bases. Germline V lookup: CDR1 MNHEY, CDR2 SMNVEV (reference sequence). The junction had 4 bases not matched to a gene; V was cut back by 4 bases and J by 3 bases. The CDR3 contains 14 residues. CDR3 in DNA: TGTGCCAGCAGTTCAAGACTAGCGGACTACGAGCAGTACTTC. It specifies CASSSRLADYEQYF.

This clonotype occurred once. This clone may be a read error of a much larger clone one base away. V is TRBV20-1 and J is TRBJ2-1; TRBD2 aligns across 13 bases. Germline CDR1 and CDR2: DFQATT and SNEGSKA (reference sequence). The length of the CDR3 is 17 residues. The CDR3 spells CCARTSGRPSSYNEQFF. The CDR3 region has the DNA TGCTGTGCTAGGACTAGCGGGAGACCCAGCTCCTACAATGAGCAGTTCTTC.

This rearrangement joins TRBV29-1 to TRBJ2-3; no definite D call. The ends were cut back, 4 bases at V and 2 bases at J, with 13 bases in the middle. CDR3 length equals 14 residues. Germline-derived CDR1 and CDR2 are SQVTM and ANQGSEA. Written as DNA, the CDR3 is TGCAGCGTTGTTACAGTGGGCTCCACAGATACGCAGTATTTT. Its protein product is CSVVTVGSTDTQYF.

This clonotype showed up many times. The genes are TRBV20-1 and TRBJ2-6; 7 bases agree with TRBD1. This CDR3 has 15 residues. Looked up from germline, CDR1 is DFQATT and CDR2 is SNEGSKA (reference sequence). The ends lost 5 bases at V and 3 bases at J; junction bases unmatched: 7. The chain's CDR3 is CSADKGAGGANVLTF. CDR3 coding DNA: TGCAGTGCTGATAAGGGGGCAGGTGGGGCCAACGTCCTGACTTTC.